This passage covers 9 T cell receptor beta chains from one sample sequenced in a study of T cell changes during pregnancy in multiple sclerosis. The repertoire was sequenced with immunoSEQ multiplex PCR; TCRdb's copy has only in-frame clones and lacks some. The table records fewer than 40,000 clones, 89% of them present only once. Source: CD8+ T cells from peripheral blood mononuclear cells, taken in the second trimester of pregnancy. The receptors originated from a female donor with multiple sclerosis, enrolled in a pregnancy study.

This chain uses TRBV30 with TRBJ2-1; the match to TRBD2 covers 14 bases. V shed 8 bases and J 7 bases; nucleotides not matched to a gene: 7. There are 14 residues in the CDR3. Germline V lookup: CDR1 GTSNPN, CDR2 SVGIG (reference sequence). CDR3 protein: CAGLGTSGSNEQFF. In DNA, the CDR3 is TGTGCCGGACTCGGGACTAGCGGGAGTAATGAGCAGTTCTTC.

This rearrangement joins TRBV19 to TRBJ2-1; TRBD2 agrees at 9 bases. The germline gives CDR1 LNHDA, CDR2 SQIVND (reference sequence). This CDR3 spans 15 amino acids. Unmatched junction bases numbered 6, after V lost 5 bases and J lost 4 bases. CDR3 in DNA: TGTGCCAGTAGTCTTAGCGGGGGAGGTTACAATGAGCAGTTCTTC. Protein: CASSLSGGGYNEQFF.

The chain combines TRBV9 with TRBJ2-3; no definite D call. The V and J ends lost 3 bases and 0 bases respectively, with 11 bases between them. CDR3 length equals 15 residues. Germline V gene lookup returns CDR1 SGDLS and CDR2 YYNGEE. CDR3 residues: CASSDRPSSTDTQYF. In nucleotides, the CDR3 is TGTGCCAGCAGCGACAGACCTTCTAGCACAGATACGCAGTATTTT.

This rearrangement joins TRBV5-6 to TRBJ2-5; TRBD1 might be the D (5 bases). This CDR3 spans 15 amino acids. The ends were cut back, 0 bases at V and 6 bases at J, with 15 bases in the middle. CDR1 SGHDT and CDR2 YYEEEE come from the germline V gene. CDR3 in DNA: TGTGCCAGCAGCTTGGAAGGGAAGGGGATAAAGACCCAGTACTTC. Translated: CASSLEGKGIKTQYF.

The V and J genes are TRBV27 and TRBJ1-2; D is uncertain. The germline V and J ends were trimmed by 0 bases and 3 bases, with 5 bases remaining between them. Per germline, CDR1 MNHEY and CDR2 SMNVEV (reference sequence). The CDR3 length is 13 residues. The CDR3 nucleotides read TGTGCCAGCAGTTTATCGGGCGACTATGGCTACACCTTC. Translation gives CASSLSGDYGYTF.

This clone ranks as medium-sized. The gene calls are TRBV2 and TRBJ1-2, with D unclear. Germline values: CDR1 SNHLY, CDR2 FYNNEI. The CDR3 has 10 amino acids. V was pared by 8 bases and J by 8 bases, with 9 bases between. The CDR3 loop is CASRSYGYTF. The CDR3 coding sequence is TGTGCCAGCCGTTCCTACGGCTACACCTTC.

DNA for the CDR3: TGTGCCAGTAGTGTAAGACAGGCAACTAATGAAAAACTGTTTTTT. Translating it yields CASSVRQATNEKLFF. The rearrangement links TRBV19 to TRBJ1-4; D might be TRBD1 (6 bases). Trimming stripped 5 bases from V and 0 bases from J, with 10 bases between. The CDR3 totals 15 residues. From germline, CDR1 is LNHDA and CDR2 SQIVND (reference sequence). Using reference TRBV19 and TRBJ1-4 for the parts outside the CDR3, the full variable domain is DGGITQSPKYLFRKEGQNVTLSCEQNLNHDAMYWYRQDPGQGLRLIYYSQIVNDFQKGDIAEGYSVSREKKESFPLTVTSAQKNPTAFYLCASSVRQATNEKLFFGSGTQLSVL.

The rearrangement joins TRBV7-3 to TRBJ1-2, with 7 bases lining up with TRBD1. V lost 1 base and J lost 4; bases outside the gene matches: 12. This CDR3 contains 17 residues. Germline loops: CDR1 SGHTA, CDR2 FQGTGA. In nucleotides, the CDR3 is TGTGCCAGCAGCTTAAGGTTCACAGGGGAAGGGAGCTATGGCTACACCTTC. Translating it yields CASSLRFTGEGSYGYTF.

The chain links TRBV11-2 to TRBJ2-7, with no clear D. The ends were cut back, 8 bases at V and 0 bases at J, with 17 bases in the middle. Looked up from germline, CDR1 is SGHAT and CDR2 is FQNNGV. The CDR3 totals 15 residues. CDR3 DNA sequence: TGTGCCAGCTCAAGAGAGCGCCTAAGCTCCTACGAGCAGTACTTC. Translating it yields CASSRERLSSYEQYF.